This T cell receptor beta chain comes out of a study of identical twins. Study-level results: Memory repertoires showed no such pattern, whereas abundant cord blood beta clonotypes carried fewer insertions. Out-of-frame sharing of TCR alpha in monozygotic twins was underestimated by models. Twins shared beta out-of-frame sequences in excess, but this excess was weaker.

TCRdb re-derived calls from the 5' RACE reads in MiXCR, one entry per CDR3 protein. This sample carries 350,000 to 450,000 distinct CDR3 sequences, about a fifth of them seen once, and the ten largest clones take around 10%. In its sample, this clonotype was seen a few times. Its antigen is currently unknown. V lost 5 bases and J lost 0; bases outside the gene matches: 8. This CDR3 has 17 amino acids. The TCR comes from a man aged 45-65 years in good health. The sequencing input was naive T cells sorted from blood. The chain recombines TRBV12-3 or TRBV12-4 with TRBJ2-4, with 9 bases lining up with TRBD2. The CDR3 sequence: CASSPSSGGLAKNIQYF. Written as DNA, the CDR3 is TGTGCCAGCAGTCCCTCAAGCGGGGGGCTAGCCAAAAACATTCAGTACTTC.